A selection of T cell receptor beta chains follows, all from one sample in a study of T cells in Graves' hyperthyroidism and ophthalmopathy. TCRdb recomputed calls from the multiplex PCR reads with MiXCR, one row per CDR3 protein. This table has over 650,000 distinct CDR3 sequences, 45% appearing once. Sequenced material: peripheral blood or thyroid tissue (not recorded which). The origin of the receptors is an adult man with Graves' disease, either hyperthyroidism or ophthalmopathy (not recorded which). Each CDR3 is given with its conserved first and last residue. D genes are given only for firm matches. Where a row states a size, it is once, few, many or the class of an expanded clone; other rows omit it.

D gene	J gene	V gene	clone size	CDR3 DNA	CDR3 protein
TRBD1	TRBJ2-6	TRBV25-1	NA	TGTGCCAGCAGACCCAATTGGACAGGAAGAGGTCTGGCCGGGGCCAACGTCCTGACTTTC	CASRPNWTGRGLAGANVLTF
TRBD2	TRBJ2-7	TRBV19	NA	TGTGCCAGTAGTTTCATTGGGACTAGCGGCTACGAGCAGTACTTC	CASSFIGTSGYEQYF
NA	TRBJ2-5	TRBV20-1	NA	TGCAGTGCTAGAGATGGACTCCAAGAGACCCAGTACTTC	CSARDGLQETQYF
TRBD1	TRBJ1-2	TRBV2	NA	TGTGCCAGCAGTGAAGGGGGGACAGGTCGGAGGTCGGGCTACACCTTC	CASSEGGTGRRSGYTF
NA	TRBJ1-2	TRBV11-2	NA	TGTGCCAGCAGCCGCGGGCAGACCTACTATGGCTACACCTTC	CASSRGQTYYGYTF
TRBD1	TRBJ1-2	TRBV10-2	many	TGCGCCAGCAGTGAAGGGGGCAGGGGCTACACCTTC	CASSEGGRGYTF
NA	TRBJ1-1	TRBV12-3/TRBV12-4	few	TGTGCCAGCAGTTTGCGGCCGCTCCCTGGAGATACTGAAGCTTTCTTT	CASSLRPLPGDTEAFF
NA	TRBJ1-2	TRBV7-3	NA	TGCGCCAGCAGCCAAGGAGAGGAAAACTACTATGGCTACACCTTC	CASSQGEENYYGYTF
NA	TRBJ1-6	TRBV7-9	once	TGTGCCAGCAGCTTAGGGGCAGGTCGTAATTCACCCCTCCACTTT	CASSLGAGRNSPLHF
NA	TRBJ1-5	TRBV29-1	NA	TGCAGTGGAGGGGCCCAGCATTTT	CSGGAQHF
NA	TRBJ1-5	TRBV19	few	TGTGCCAGTAGTATCTCCTGGGCAGGCAATCAGCCCCAGCATTTT	CASSISWAGNQPQHF
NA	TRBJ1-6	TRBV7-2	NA	TGTGCCAGCAGCGCGCCGGGACCCCTCCACTTT	CASSAPGPLHF
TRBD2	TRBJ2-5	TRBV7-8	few	TGTGCCAGCAGCCGAACCGCTTGGACTAGCGGGATATTCCCAGAGACCCAGTACTTC	CASSRTAWTSGIFPETQYF
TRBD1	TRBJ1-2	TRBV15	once	TGTGCCACCAGCAGAGCCGGGACAGGCCTCGGAGGCTACACCTTC	CATSRAGTGLGGYTF
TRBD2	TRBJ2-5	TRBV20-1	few	TGCAGTGCTTCCAAACTAGCGGGAGGTTCAGAGACCCAGTACTTC	CSASKLAGGSETQYF
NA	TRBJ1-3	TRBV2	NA	TGTGCCAAAGATAGCAGGAGGAACACCATATATTTT	CAKDSRRNTIYF
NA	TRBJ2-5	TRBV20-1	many	TGCAGTGCTTCCGAGACCCAGTACTTC	CSASETQYF
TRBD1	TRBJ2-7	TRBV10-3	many	TGTGCCATCAGGGTTCTCGGACAGGCAAACGAGCAGTACTTC	CAIRVLGQANEQYF
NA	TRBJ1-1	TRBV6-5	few	TGTGCCAGCAGCTGGATAGGACAGAACACTGAAGCTTTCTTT	CASSWIGQNTEAFF
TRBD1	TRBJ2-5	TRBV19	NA	TGTGCCAGTAGTATCGCTGGACAGGGGGTCGGTGAGACCCAGTACTTC	CASSIAGQGVGETQYF
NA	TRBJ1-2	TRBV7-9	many	TGTGCCAGCAGCCAGGTGATGGACTATGGCTACACCTTC	CASSQVMDYGYTF
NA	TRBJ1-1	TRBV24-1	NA	TGTGCCACCAGTGAGGGCAGGCGGGGTGAAGCTTTCTTT	CATSEGRRGEAFF
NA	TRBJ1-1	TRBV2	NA	TGTGCCAGCAGTTTGCCCCCCCGTGGAGCTTTCTTT	CASSLPPRGAFF
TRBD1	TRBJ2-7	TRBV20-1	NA	TGCAGTGCTAGAGGGACAGGCAAGAACGAGCAGTACTTC	CSARGTGKNEQYF
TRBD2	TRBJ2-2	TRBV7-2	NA	TGTGCCAGCAGCTCTAGCGGGGGTTCGAACACCGGGGAGCTGTTTTTT	CASSSSGGSNTGELFF
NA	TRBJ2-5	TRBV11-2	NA	TGTGCCAGCAGCTGGAACCCAGACAGCCAAGAGACCCAGTACTTC	CASSWNPDSQETQYF
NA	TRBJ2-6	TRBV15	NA	TGTGCCACCAGCAGGGGTGGAGGGACTGGGGCCAACGTCCTGACTTTC	CATSRGGGTGANVLTF
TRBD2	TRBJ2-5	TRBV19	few	TGTGCCAGCGGGGGGCTAGCGGGGGGATCGGAGACCCAGTACTTC	CASGGLAGGSETQYF
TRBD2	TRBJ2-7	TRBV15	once	TGTGCCACCAGCGTCCTAGCGGGAGGGGTGGACGAGCAGTACTTC	CATSVLAGGVDEQYF
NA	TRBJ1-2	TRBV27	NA	TGTGCCAGCAGTTTCTGGGCAGACCCGACTAACTATGGCTACACCTTC	CASSFWADPTNYGYTF
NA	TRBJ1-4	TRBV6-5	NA	TGTGCCAGCAGTTCCCAGAGGAAAGATGAAAAACTGTTTTTT	CASSSQRKDEKLFF
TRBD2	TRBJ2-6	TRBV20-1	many	TGCAGTGCTAGGGGAGGGTCTGGGGCCAACGTCCTGACTTTC	CSARGGSGANVLTF
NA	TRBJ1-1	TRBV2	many	TGTGCCAGCACGAACAGGGAACTGATTACTGAAGCTTTCTTT	CASTNRELITEAFF
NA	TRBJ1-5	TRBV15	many	TGTGCCACCAGCAGCCGGCAGGCACATCAGCCCCAGCATTTT	CATSSRQAHQPQHF
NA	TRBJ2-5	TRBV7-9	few	TGTGCCAGCAGCTCGTATGGAGAAGAGACCCAGTACTTC	CASSSYGEETQYF
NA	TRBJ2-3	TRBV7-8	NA	TGTGCCAGCAGCTCCCGTCAGCAAAACACAGATACGCAGTATTTT	CASSSRQQNTDTQYF
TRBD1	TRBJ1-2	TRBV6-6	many	TGTGCCAGCAGGGACAGGGACTATGGCTACACCTTC	CASRDRDYGYTF
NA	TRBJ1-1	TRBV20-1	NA	TGCAGTGCGACTAGCGGCACTGAAGCTTTCTTT	CSATSGTEAFF
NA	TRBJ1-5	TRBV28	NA	TGTGCCAGCAGGGTAGGGAGTCAGCCCCAGCATTTT	CASRVGSQPQHF
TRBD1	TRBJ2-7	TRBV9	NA	TGTGCCAGCAGCGTATACGACAGGGCACGCACGTCCGAGCAGTACTTC	CASSVYDRARTSEQYF
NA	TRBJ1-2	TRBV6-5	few	TGTGCCAGCAGTTACTCTGGGCAGGTCTATGGCTACACCTTC	CASSYSGQVYGYTF
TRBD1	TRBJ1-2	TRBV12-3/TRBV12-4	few	TGTGCCAGCAGTTGGGACAGGGGGCATGGCTATGGCTACACCTTC	CASSWDRGHGYGYTF
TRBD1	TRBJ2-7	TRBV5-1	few	TGCGCCAGCAGCTTGGTGACAGGGGAGGCGTACGAGCAGTACTTC	CASSLVTGEAYEQYF